This entry concerns a single T cell receptor beta chain. Its specificity is unknown. TCRdb reanalysed the 5' RACE reads using MiXCR and keeps one entry per CDR3 protein. The sample shows approximately 580,000 distinct CDR3 sequences, 20% of them seen only once. These data originate in a study of T-cell memory formation after mild COVID-19. Across the study: TCR clusters showed largely donor specificity.

V lost 3 bases, J lost 5 bases, and 10 bases lay in between. This CDR3 region has 13 residues. Study-level points and caveats: Researchers report contracting CD4+ clones mostly in CM and EM, with CD8+ clones in EMRA. Pre-infection memory held some responding clones, suggesting pre-existing cross-reactive T cells responded. Second-wave clones with a day 37 peak had unconfirmed SARS-CoV-2 specificity.

The sequencing sample was made of PBMCs or a T cell subset sorted from them (not recorded which). The chain uses TRBV12-3 or TRBV12-4 and TRBJ1-2; D ambiguous. This receptor was obtained from an adult woman who had mild COVID-19 (a few samples of this study predate the infection). Cell type and time point are not known. As DNA, the CDR3 is TGTGCCAGCAGTTTCTCGTCCGGTTATGGCTACACCTTC. It specifies CASSFSSGYGYTF.